The 11 T cell receptor beta chains listed next were all sequenced from one sample in a study of blood T cell repertoires in COVID-19. TCRdb keeps only in-frame clones here, not all; method: immunoSEQ multiplex PCR. The sample carries about 160,000 clones, around 93% recorded once. The sample taken for sequencing was peripheral blood. Receptors originate from a woman between 50 and 59 years old with acute or convalescent COVID-19.

The CDR3 region is CSVQIRQGNQPQHF. CDR3 bases: TGCAGCGTCCAGATACGCCAGGGGAATCAGCCCCAGCATTTT. The chain couples TRBV29-1 to TRBJ1-5; tentatively, D is TRBD1 (6 bases). The CDR3 length is 14 residues. Deletions cut 6 bases from V and 4 bases from J, with 16 bases between. The germline V gene encodes CDR1 SQVTM and CDR2 ANQGSEA.

This chain uses TRBV12-3 or TRBV12-4 with TRBJ1-2; no clear D. The CDR3 spans 13 residues. V was shortened by 3 bases and J by 7 bases, with 12 bases between the two germline ends. CDR3 sequence reads: CASSFKIVGGYTF. DNA for the CDR3: TGTGCCAGCAGTTTTAAGATAGTCGGTGGCTACACCTTC.

This chain connects TRBV18 to TRBJ2-1; a weak D match, TRBD2 (5 bases). The CDR3 covers 16 residues. Germline-derived CDR1 and CDR2 are KGHSH and LQKENI. Trimming took off 3 bases at V and 1 base at J, with 13 bases between the two ends. The CDR3 loop reads CASSPRDEGSYNEQFF. CDR3 bases: TGTGCCAGCTCACCTCGGGATGAGGGTTCCTACAATGAGCAGTTCTTC.

The chain combines TRBV24-1 with TRBJ1-4; possibly TRBD1 for D (6 bases). The ends were cut back, 5 bases at V and 6 bases at J, with 30 bases in the middle. The germline V gene encodes CDR1 KGHDR and CDR2 SFDVKD. CDR3 length: 20 residues. The CDR3 DNA reads as TGTGCCACCAGTGCCTTACCCCGCGGTCAGTTTAAGGGGGTGGATGAAAAACTGTTTTTT. Protein: CATSALPRGQFKGVDEKLFF.

The rearrangement links TRBV28 to TRBJ2-6; a possible D gene is TRBD1 (5 bases). Germline CDR1 reads MDHEN; CDR2 reads SYDVKM. The CDR3 runs 17 residues. V lost 5 bases to trimming and J lost 0 bases, with 14 bases between them. For the CDR3, the DNA is TGTGCCAGCAGTCATAGACAGCTAAGCTCTGGGGCCAACGTCCTGACTTTC. It specifies CASSHRQLSSGANVLTF.

A remark on this clone: At the DNA level, this CDR3 is encoded by other sequences in the same sample as well. V usage is TRBV9 and J usage is TRBJ2-7; possibly TRBD2 for D (6 bases). From germline, CDR1 is SGDLS and CDR2 YYNGEE. Trimming stripped 0 bases from V and 1 base from J, with 11 bases between. CDR3 length: 15 amino acids. This CDR3 is CASSVGRGLSYEQYF. The CDR3 DNA reads as TGTGCCAGCAGCGTAGGGAGGGGTTTATCCTACGAGCAGTACTTC.

This chain uses TRBV2 with TRBJ1-3, with 7 bases matching TRBD1. V was clipped by 6 bases and J by 1 base; unmatched bases: 9. This CDR3 contains 16 residues. In germline, CDR1 is SNHLY, CDR2 FYNNEI. The DNA of the CDR3 is TGTGCCAGCAGGAGACAGGGAGGTTCGTCTGGAAACACCATATATTTT. This translates into CASRRQGGSSGNTIYF. Using reference TRBV2 and TRBJ1-3 for the parts outside the CDR3, the full variable domain is EPEVTQTPSHQVTQMGQEVILRCVPISNHLYFYWYRQILGQKVEFLVSFYNNEISEKSEIFDDQFSVERPDGSNFTLKIRSTKLEDSAMYFCASRRQGGSSGNTIYFGEGSWLTVV.

The J gene is TRBJ1-5, the V gene TRBV7-2; D not certain. Germline values: CDR1 SGHTA, CDR2 FQGNSA. The CDR3 contains 13 residues. V dropped 5 bases and J dropped 2 bases, with 7 bases sitting between them. CDR3 residues: CASSLYGNQPQHF. CDR3 sequence (DNA): TGTGCCAGCAGCCTCTATGGCAATCAGCCCCAGCATTTT. The full variable domain, completed using reference TRBV7-2 and TRBJ1-5, is GAGVSQSPSNKVTEKGKDVELRCDPISGHTALYWYRQSLGQGLEFLIYFQGNSAPDKSGLPSDRFSAERTGGSVSTLTIQRTQQEDSAVYLCASSLYGNQPQHFGDGTRLSIL.

This rearrangement joins TRBV25-1 to TRBJ1-6; D is possibly TRBD1 (6 bases). Germline V lookup: CDR1 MGHDK, CDR2 SYGVNS. V lost 5 bases and J 7 bases, leaving 12 bases between the germline ends. This CDR3 comprises 14 residues. For the CDR3, the DNA is TGTGCCAGCAGTCAACAGGGTGGCAATTCACCCCTCCACTTT. It translates to CASSQQGGNSPLHF.

The CDR3 DNA is TGTGCCAGCAGTGGGACAGGGAACTATGGCTACACCTTC. Protein: CASSGTGNYGYTF. The chain carries TRBV28 and TRBJ1-2; 9 nucleotides match TRBD1. The CDR3 is 13 amino acids. V shed 5 bases, J shed 2 bases, and the junction held 0 bases outside the gene matches. CDR1 is MDHEN and CDR2 is SYDVKM in the germline V gene.

J is TRBJ1-2 and V is TRBV19; TRBD1 matches at 7 bases. Germline-derived CDR1 and CDR2 are LNHDA and SQIVND (reference sequence). CDR3 length: 18 amino acids. Unmatched junction bases numbered 17, after V lost 3 bases and J lost 4 bases. The CDR3 DNA is TGTGCCAGTAGTATCCCCGTAGGCGCTGAGGGGGCGGCCTATGGCTACACCTTC. This codes for CASSIPVGAEGAAYGYTF.